These T cell receptor beta chains were read from a single sample in a study of T-cell reconstitution after alpha-beta-depleted transplantation in children. In TCRdb, the PCR reads were re-called with MiXCR into one record per CDR3 protein. The sample consists of fewer than 350,000 distinct CDR3 sequences, 7.5% to 9% of them appearing once. Here the sequenced sample was peripheral blood, taken 360 days after TCRalphabeta/CD19-depleted stem cell transplant. The receptor set was obtained from a female patient aged 2 to 10 who had a stem cell transplant for Fanconi anemia, so the T cells may come from the graft donor. The CDR3 runs from the conserved cysteine through the conserved F or W. The D gene is left open where the match is weak. Clone size appears in some rows only: once, few, many, or a class for an expanded clone.

clone size: -; V gene: TRBV18; D gene: -; J gene: TRBJ1-1; CDR3 protein: CASSPILGRGVNTEAFF; CDR3 DNA: TGTGCCAGCTCACCAATTTTAGGTAGGGGTGTGAACACTGAAGCTTTCTTT
clone size: -; V gene: TRBV7-7; D gene: TRBD2; J gene: TRBJ2-1; CDR3 protein: CASSADNLAGGPNEQFF; CDR3 DNA: TGTGCTAGCAGCGCAGATAACCTAGCGGGGGGCCCCAATGAGCAGTTCTTC
clone size: many; V gene: TRBV9; D gene: -; J gene: TRBJ2-3; CDR3 protein: CASSVDSDTQYF; CDR3 DNA: TGTGCCAGCAGCGTAGACTCAGATACGCAGTATTTT
clone size: -; V gene: TRBV3-1; D gene: -; J gene: TRBJ1-1; CDR3 protein: CASSQDPWTVLNTEAFF; CDR3 DNA: TGTGCCAGCAGCCAAGATCCTTGGACAGTCCTGAACACTGAAGCTTTCTTT
clone size: -; V gene: TRBV2; D gene: TRBD1; J gene: TRBJ2-5; CDR3 protein: CASNWDRARALGQETQYF; CDR3 DNA: TGTGCCAGCAATTGGGACAGGGCTCGAGCGTTAGGCCAAGAGACCCAGTACTTC
clone size: many; V gene: TRBV7-8; D gene: -; J gene: TRBJ2-7; CDR3 protein: CASSLLRVSYEQYF; CDR3 DNA: TGTGCCAGCAGCTTATTACGGGTCTCTTACGAGCAGTACTTC
clone size: many; V gene: TRBV29-1; D gene: -; J gene: TRBJ1-2; CDR3 protein: CSAMGRLGYTF; CDR3 DNA: TGCAGCGCCATGGGACGTCTTGGCTACACCTTC
clone size: -; V gene: TRBV10-1; D gene: -; J gene: TRBJ2-7; CDR3 protein: CASKGEQYF; CDR3 DNA: TGCGCCAGCAAGGGCGAGCAGTACTTC
clone size: -; V gene: TRBV2; D gene: -; J gene: TRBJ2-1; CDR3 protein: CASRGADPILSYNEQFF; CDR3 DNA: TGTGCCAGCAGGGGGGCCGATCCCATCTTGTCGTACAATGAGCAGTTCTTC
clone size: many; V gene: TRBV6-1; D gene: -; J gene: TRBJ1-6; CDR3 protein: CASIGRGDSPLHF; CDR3 DNA: TGTGCCAGCATAGGAAGGGGAGACTCACCCCTCCACTTT
clone size: few; V gene: TRBV12-3/TRBV12-4; D gene: TRBD2; J gene: TRBJ2-1; CDR3 protein: CASSYGLAEVSISNEQFF; CDR3 DNA: TGTGCCAGCAGTTACGGACTAGCGGAGGTCTCAATTTCGAATGAGCAGTTCTTC
clone size: -; V gene: TRBV7-9; D gene: -; J gene: TRBJ2-7; CDR3 protein: CASRGPHEQYF; CDR3 DNA: TGTGCCAGCAGGGGACCGCACGAGCAGTACTTC
clone size: many; V gene: TRBV6-5; D gene: -; J gene: TRBJ2-7; CDR3 protein: CASSYDTYSYEQYF; CDR3 DNA: TGTGCCAGCAGTTACGATACGTACTCCTACGAGCAGTACTTC
clone size: many; V gene: TRBV20-1; D gene: -; J gene: TRBJ2-3; CDR3 protein: CSAPQSSPPSPQYF; CDR3 DNA: TGCAGTGCTCCTCAAAGTTCGCCCCCGTCCCCGCAGTATTTT
clone size: few; V gene: TRBV21-1; D gene: -; J gene: TRBJ1-1; CDR3 protein: CASSSGMVVRQLNTEAFF; CDR3 DNA: TGTGCCAGCAGCAGTGGTATGGTTGTGAGGCAGCTGAACACTGAAGCTTTCTTT
clone size: many; V gene: TRBV20-1; D gene: -; J gene: TRBJ2-3; CDR3 protein: CSASPLATIADTQYF; CDR3 DNA: TGCAGTGCTTCCCCCCTAGCGACTATTGCAGATACGCAGTATTTT
clone size: many; V gene: TRBV7-9; D gene: TRBD1; J gene: TRBJ2-7; CDR3 protein: CASSFTGTGVYEQYF; CDR3 DNA: TGTGCCAGCAGCTTTACCGGGACAGGGGTTTACGAGCAGTACTTC
clone size: once; V gene: TRBV7-9; D gene: -; J gene: TRBJ1-2; CDR3 protein: CARSPGPQTGYTF; CDR3 DNA: TGTGCCAGGAGCCCTGGGCCTCAGACCGGCTACACCTTC
clone size: few; V gene: TRBV20-1; D gene: -; J gene: TRBJ2-6; CDR3 protein: CSAQSSGANVLTF; CDR3 DNA: TGCAGTGCTCAGAGCTCTGGGGCCAACGTCCTGACTTTC
clone size: many; V gene: TRBV20-1; D gene: -; J gene: TRBJ2-2; CDR3 protein: CSAGLRAGGNGELFF; CDR3 DNA: TGCAGTGCTGGACTCAGGGCAGGCGGAAACGGGGAGCTGTTTTTT
clone size: many; V gene: TRBV7-6; D gene: -; J gene: TRBJ1-1; CDR3 protein: CASSLRENTEAFF; CDR3 DNA: TGTGCCAGCAGTTTGCGGGAGAACACTGAAGCTTTCTTT
clone size: few; V gene: TRBV7-2; D gene: TRBD2; J gene: TRBJ2-3; CDR3 protein: CASSLASLAGFSTDTQYF; CDR3 DNA: TGTGCCAGCAGCTTAGCTTCTCTAGCGGGCTTTAGCACAGATACGCAGTATTTT
clone size: few; V gene: TRBV7-2; D gene: TRBD1; J gene: TRBJ1-5; CDR3 protein: CASSPAGRGHQPQHF; CDR3 DNA: TGTGCCAGCAGCCCGGCTGGCAGGGGGCATCAGCCCCAGCATTTT
clone size: many; V gene: TRBV6-5; D gene: -; J gene: TRBJ1-1; CDR3 protein: CASSYSGVNTEAFF; CDR3 DNA: TGTGCCAGCAGTTACTCAGGGGTTAATACTGAAGCTTTCTTT
clone size: many; V gene: TRBV12-3/TRBV12-4; D gene: TRBD1; J gene: TRBJ2-5; CDR3 protein: CASSPGQGWETQYF; CDR3 DNA: TGTGCCAGCAGTCCCGGACAGGGCTGGGAGACCCAGTACTTC
clone size: many; V gene: TRBV5-1; D gene: -; J gene: TRBJ2-7; CDR3 protein: CASSFPGDEQYF; CDR3 DNA: TGCGCCAGCAGCTTTCCAGGGGACGAGCAGTACTTC
clone size: -; V gene: TRBV24-1; D gene: TRBD1; J gene: TRBJ1-5; CDR3 protein: CATSDNRGQDNQPQHF; CDR3 DNA: TGTGCCACCAGTGACAACAGGGGGCAGGATAATCAGCCCCAGCATTTT
clone size: few; V gene: TRBV30; D gene: TRBD1; J gene: TRBJ1-5; CDR3 protein: CAWSVFGTVNQPQHF; CDR3 DNA: TGTGCCTGGAGTGTATTCGGGACAGTCAATCAGCCCCAGCATTTT
clone size: many; V gene: TRBV13; D gene: -; J gene: TRBJ2-7; CDR3 protein: CASSLAPLTVEQYF; CDR3 DNA: TGTGCCAGCAGCTTAGCCCCTCTGACAGTCGAGCAGTACTTC
clone size: -; V gene: TRBV5-8; D gene: -; J gene: TRBJ2-1; CDR3 protein: CASSPRTGTGEQFF; CDR3 DNA: TGTGCCAGCAGCCCCAGAACAGGGACCGGGGAGCAGTTCTTC
clone size: many; V gene: TRBV29-1; D gene: -; J gene: TRBJ2-7; CDR3 protein: CSVERRHYEQYF; CDR3 DNA: TGCAGCGTTGAAAGACGACACTACGAGCAGTACTTC
clone size: many; V gene: TRBV10-1; D gene: TRBD2; J gene: TRBJ2-4; CDR3 protein: CASSVDSGGLAKNIQYF; CDR3 DNA: TGCGCCAGCAGTGTCGATAGCGGGGGACTAGCCAAAAACATTCAGTACTTC
clone size: few; V gene: TRBV28; D gene: -; J gene: TRBJ1-5; CDR3 protein: CASSYQGSNQPQHF; CDR3 DNA: TGTGCCAGCAGCTACCAGGGGAGCAATCAGCCCCAGCATTTT
clone size: many; V gene: TRBV10-3; D gene: -; J gene: TRBJ2-5; CDR3 protein: CAISTSVQETQYF; CDR3 DNA: TGTGCCATCAGTACTTCAGTCCAAGAGACCCAGTACTTC
clone size: many; V gene: TRBV5-1; D gene: TRBD1; J gene: TRBJ2-3; CDR3 protein: CASSLVGQTTDTQYF; CDR3 DNA: TGCGCCAGCAGCTTGGTGGGACAGACCACAGATACGCAGTATTTT
clone size: few; V gene: TRBV7-8; D gene: -; J gene: TRBJ2-7; CDR3 protein: CASSSYNEQYF; CDR3 DNA: TGTGCCAGCAGCTCCTACAACGAGCAGTACTTC
clone size: few; V gene: TRBV6-6; D gene: -; J gene: TRBJ1-4; CDR3 protein: CASSYRNAEKLFF; CDR3 DNA: TGTGCCAGCAGTTACAGGAATGCTGAAAAACTGTTTTTT
clone size: many; V gene: TRBV10-3; D gene: TRBD1; J gene: TRBJ1-2; CDR3 protein: CAISEAGQGDGYTF; CDR3 DNA: TGTGCCATCAGTGAAGCGGGACAGGGTGACGGCTACACCTTC
clone size: few; V gene: TRBV5-1; D gene: -; J gene: TRBJ2-1; CDR3 protein: CASSLGGWVSSYNEQFF; CDR3 DNA: TGCGCCAGCAGCTTGGGAGGTTGGGTGAGCTCCTACAATGAGCAGTTCTTC
clone size: many; V gene: TRBV12-3/TRBV12-4; D gene: -; J gene: TRBJ2-2; CDR3 protein: CASSLGTGHGTGELFF; CDR3 DNA: TGTGCCAGCAGTTTGGGAACAGGGCATGGCACCGGGGAGCTGTTTTTT
clone size: many; V gene: TRBV29-1; D gene: TRBD2; J gene: TRBJ2-1; CDR3 protein: CSVRNFIGGGGYNEQFF; CDR3 DNA: TGCAGCGTCAGGAATTTTATCGGCGGGGGGGGATACAATGAGCAGTTCTTC
clone size: many; V gene: TRBV5-5; D gene: -; J gene: TRBJ2-7; CDR3 protein: CASSQLAREQYF; CDR3 DNA: TGTGCCAGCAGCCAGCTGGCTCGCGAGCAGTACTTC
clone size: many; V gene: TRBV5-1; D gene: -; J gene: TRBJ2-3; CDR3 protein: CASSLVSSSTDTQYF; CDR3 DNA: TGCGCCAGCAGCTTGGTGTCCAGTTCCACAGATACGCAGTATTTT
clone size: many; V gene: TRBV3-1; D gene: -; J gene: TRBJ2-1; CDR3 protein: CARSQGRGSYKFF; CDR3 DNA: TGTGCCCGCAGCCAAGGACGTGGTAGCTACAAGTTCTTC
clone size: -; V gene: TRBV14; D gene: TRBD2; J gene: TRBJ2-7; CDR3 protein: CASSLAGLSYEQYF; CDR3 DNA: TGTGCCAGCAGCCTAGCGGGACTCTCCTACGAGCAGTACTTC
clone size: many; V gene: TRBV6-5; D gene: TRBD1; J gene: TRBJ2-5; CDR3 protein: CASSYYRGRTQYF; CDR3 DNA: TGTGCCAGCAGTTACTACAGGGGTCGGACCCAGTACTTC
clone size: -; V gene: TRBV20-1; D gene: -; J gene: TRBJ2-3; CDR3 protein: CSARAPISGADTQYF; CDR3 DNA: TGCAGTGCTAGAGCCCCCATCTCGGGCGCAGATACGCAGTATTTT
clone size: -; V gene: TRBV11-1; D gene: TRBD2; J gene: TRBJ2-2; CDR3 protein: CASSGPRSGGNPANTGELFF; CDR3 DNA: TGTGCCAGCAGCGGTCCCCGAAGCGGGGGGAACCCCGCGAACACCGGGGAGCTGTTTTTT
clone size: few; V gene: TRBV7-9; D gene: -; J gene: TRBJ1-3; CDR3 protein: CASSLELEVGNTIYF; CDR3 DNA: TGTGCCAGCAGCTTAGAGTTGGAGGTTGGAAACACCATATATTTT
clone size: many; V gene: TRBV9; D gene: -; J gene: TRBJ2-1; CDR3 protein: CASSVGPTNEQFF; CDR3 DNA: TGTGCCAGCAGCGTAGGACCCACCAATGAGCAGTTCTTC